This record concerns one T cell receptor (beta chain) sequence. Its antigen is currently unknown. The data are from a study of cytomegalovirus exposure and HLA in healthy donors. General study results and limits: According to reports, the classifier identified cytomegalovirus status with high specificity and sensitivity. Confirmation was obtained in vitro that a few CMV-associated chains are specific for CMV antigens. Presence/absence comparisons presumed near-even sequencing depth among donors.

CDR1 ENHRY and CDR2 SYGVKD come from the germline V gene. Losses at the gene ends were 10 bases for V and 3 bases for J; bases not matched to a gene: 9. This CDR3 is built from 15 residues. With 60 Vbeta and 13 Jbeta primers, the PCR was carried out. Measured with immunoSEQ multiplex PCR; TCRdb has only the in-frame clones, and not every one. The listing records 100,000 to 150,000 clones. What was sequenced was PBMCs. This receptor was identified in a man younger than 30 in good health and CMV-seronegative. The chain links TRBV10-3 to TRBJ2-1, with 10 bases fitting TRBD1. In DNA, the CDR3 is TGTGCCACTCAAGGGGGACAGGGGCGCTACAATGAGCAGTTCTTC. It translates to CATQGGQGRYNEQFF.